This TCR beta chain was identified in a study of technical replicates of blood from several donors. This table comes from immunoSEQ multiplex PCR, and its TCRdb copy is limited to in-frame clones, with some not included. The data show about 81,000 clones, nearly 97% seen once. This CDR3 is 21 amino acids long. Germline V CDR1 and CDR2: MNHEY, SMNVEV (reference sequence). V lost 2 bases and J lost 5; bases outside the gene matches: 22. Sequencing was carried out using T cells isolated from PBMCs. This TCR derives from a human donor in good health. V is TRBV27 and J is TRBJ2-2, with 8 nucleotides matching TRBD1. The DNA of the CDR3 is TGTGCCAGCAGTTTAGGATTTGTCGTGGGCTCAGGGGGCCCCAATACCGGGGAGCTGTTTTTT. Protein sequence: CASSLGFVVGSGGPNTGELFF.